The text below deals with one T cell receptor beta chain. As yet, its antigen is unknown. This sample was taken from a study of cytomegalovirus exposure and HLA in healthy donors. This CDR3 spans 14 amino acids. Germline V gene sequence: CDR1 MDHEN, CDR2 SYDVKM. Trimming pared 2 bases from V and 5 bases from J, leaving 9 bases between. The study ran its PCR with 60 Vbeta and 13 Jbeta primers. Generated by immunoSEQ multiplex PCR, the TCRdb table keeps only in-frame clones and is missing some. The table lists 91,000 or so clones. Study outcomes and limitations: Indistinguishability led to the exclusion of some V segments, TRBV6-2 and TRBV6-3 included.

The rearrangement joins TRBV28 to TRBJ2-2; D not certain. Source material: PBMCs. The sequence was collected from a woman aged 30 to 39 in good health and CMV-seronegative. This CDR3 reads CASSLMRLTGELFF. The CDR3 nucleotides read TGTGCCAGCAGTTTAATGCGCCTGACCGGGGAGCTGTTTTTT. Combining the CDR3 with reference TRBV28 and TRBJ2-2 gives the whole variable domain DVKVTQSSRYLVKRTGEKVFLECVQDMDHENMFWYRQDPGLGLRLIYFSYDVKMKEKGDIPEGYSVSREKKERFSLILESASTNQTSMYLCASSLMRLTGELFFGEGSRLTVL.